Shown below are 29 T cell receptor beta chains from a single sample sequenced in a study of cytomegalovirus exposure and HLA in healthy donors. Amplification used 60 Vbeta primers and 13 Jbeta primers. TCRdb keeps only in-frame clones here, not all; method: immunoSEQ multiplex PCR. The repertoire holds around 100,000 clones, roughly 68% seen once, with approximately 8.6% in the top ten. Sequencing was done on a sample of PBMCs. The receptors originated from a man between 25 and 39 years old in good health and CMV-seropositive.

In its sample, this clone was seen a few times. The chain carries TRBV4-3 and TRBJ1-2, with no clear D. Trimming removed 0 bases at V and 8 bases at J, with 10 bases between. The length of the CDR3 is 13 residues. CDR1 and CDR2 (germline): LGHNA, YSLEER. CDR3 sequence: CASSQDREEGYTF. The CDR3 DNA follows: TGCGCCAGCAGCCAAGATCGAGAGGAGGGCTACACCTTC.

The gene calls are TRBV6-4 and TRBJ2-3, with TRBD2 matching 10 bases. CDR3 length equals 19 residues. The germline V gene encodes CDR1 MRHNA and CDR2 SNTAGT. The ends lost 7 bases at V and 1 base at J; junction bases unmatched: 17. The CDR3: CASTEGEREGTSGTDTQYF. CDR3 DNA sequence: TGTGCCAGCACCGAAGGTGAGCGGGAGGGCACTTCGGGCACAGATACGCAGTATTTT.

The rearrangement links TRBV18 to TRBJ1-1, with D perhaps matching TRBD1 (6 bases). This CDR3 region has 15 residues. The germline CDR1 and CDR2 sequences are KGHSH and LQKENI. Trimming removed 3 bases from V and 4 bases from J, with 15 bases in between. The CDR3 DNA reads TGTGCCAGCTCACCCGTACAGGGAAGAGGCACTGAAGCTTTCTTT. Its translation is CASSPVQGRGTEAFF.

The V and J genes are TRBV2 and TRBJ1-5; 8 bases match TRBD1. CDR1 is SNHLY and CDR2 is FYNNEI in the germline V gene. J was trimmed by 6 bases and V by 2 bases; bases with no gene match: 6. The CDR3 has 15 amino acids. The CDR3 region is CASSERQGAIQPQHF. In DNA, the CDR3 is TGTGCCAGCAGTGAACGCCAGGGGGCTATTCAGCCCCAGCATTTT. Using reference TRBV2 and TRBJ1-5 for the parts outside the CDR3, the full variable domain is EPEVTQTPSHQVTQMGQEVILRCVPISNHLYFYWYRQILGQKVEFLVSFYNNEISEKSEIFDDQFSVERPDGSNFTLKIRSTKLEDSAMYFCASSERQGAIQPQHFGDGTRLSIL.

The chain joins TRBV27 to TRBJ1-1, with D perhaps TRBD1 (6 bases). The V and J ends lost 7 bases and 8 bases respectively, with 17 bases between them. The CDR3 contains 13 residues. CDR1 is MNHEY and CDR2 is SMNVEV in the germline V gene (reference sequence). The CDR3 bases are TGTGCCAGCACCGTACAGGGCTGTCGCGAAGCTTTCTTT. It is translated as CASTVQGCREAFF.

The rearrangement uses TRBV5-4 and TRBJ2-2, with D perhaps TRBD2 (6 bases). CDR1 and CDR2 (germline): SGHNT, YYREEE (reference sequence). V lost 4 bases and J lost 0, with 10 bases in between. The CDR3 consists of 15 residues. The CDR3 here is CASSPGTSNTGELFF. The CDR3 DNA sequence: TGTGCCAGCAGCCCCGGGACTTCGAACACCGGGGAGCTGTTTTTT.

The chain is built from TRBV11-2 and TRBJ2-5; TRBD2 aligns across 9 bases. Looked up from germline, CDR1 is SGHAT and CDR2 is FQNNGV. The CDR3 is 15 amino acids. J was trimmed by 4 bases and V by 3 bases; bases with no gene match: 6. The CDR3 DNA reads as TGTGCCAGCAGCTTGTATGCGGGGGGGGCAGAGACCCAGTACTTC. It codes for CASSLYAGGAETQYF.

The rearrangement joins TRBV7-2 to TRBJ2-7; 15 positions agree with TRBD2. The germline V gene encodes CDR1 SGHTA and CDR2 FQGNSA. V shed 3 bases and J 0 bases; nucleotides not matched to a gene: 6. CDR3 length: 18 residues. CDR3 bases: TGTGCCAGCAGCTTGGGGACTAGCGGGAGGTCGGTCTCCTACGAGCAGTACGTC. Protein: CASSLGTSGRSVSYEQYV.

The J gene is TRBJ2-3, the V gene TRBV4-1, with 9 bases matching TRBD1. Trimming cost V 7 bases and J 5 bases; bases outside gene matches: 13. Germline V gene sequence: CDR1 MGHRA, CDR2 YSYEKL. The CDR3 length is 16 residues. The CDR3 is CASTSKRTGVGDTQYF. The CDR3 nucleotides are TGCGCCAGCACGAGTAAACGGACAGGGGTGGGAGATACGCAGTATTTT.

This clone has just one count. This sequence joins TRBV6-1 and TRBJ2-3, with unresolved D. The CDR3 is made up of 14 amino acids. The germline V gene has CDR1 MNHNS and CDR2 SASEGT. Between the trimmed V and J ends, which lost 8 bases and 0 bases, there was a span of 12 bases. CDR3 amino acids: CASRRLSSTDTQYF. The CDR3 DNA reads TGTGCCAGCCGCCGGTTGTCTAGCACAGATACGCAGTATTTT.

J is TRBJ2-1 and V is TRBV28; 8 bases are shared with TRBD2. V dropped 7 bases and J dropped 0; count of bases not matched to a gene: 11. This CDR3 has 17 residues. The V gene's germline CDR1 is MDHEN and CDR2 SYDVKM. Written as DNA, the CDR3 is TGTGCCAGCAAGGGGACTAGTGGGACCAGCTCCTACAATGAGCAGTTCTTC. Amino acids: CASKGTSGTSSYNEQFF.

This clone occurred a few times. The chain is built from TRBV9 and TRBJ1-1; 12 positions agree with TRBD1. Germline V CDR1 and CDR2: SGDLS, YYNGEE. V trimming: 7 bases; J trimming: 1 base; junction bases outside the gene matches: 8. The CDR3 is 16 residues long. CDR3 protein: CASAGTGGLRNTEAFF. The CDR3 nucleotides are TGTGCCAGCGCCGGGACAGGGGGCCTGAGGAACACTGAAGCTTTCTTT.

The CDR3 region is CASSPLSGDANTNYGYTF. CDR3 nucleotides: TGTGCCAGCAGCCCCTTATCGGGGGATGCGAATACTAACTATGGCTACACCTTC. The genes are TRBV27 and TRBJ1-2; D might be TRBD1 (5 bases). The CDR3 sequence is 18 residues long. Germline lookup yields CDR1 MNHEY and CDR2 SMNVEV (reference sequence). V was trimmed by 6 bases and J by 0 bases, leaving 23 bases between them.

There are a few counts of this clone. The genes are TRBV21-1 and TRBJ2-3; no check of the table's D call, TRBD2, against the DNA was made. TRBV21-1 is an annotated pseudogene. The CDR3 runs to 16 residues. CDR3 amino acids: CASSSRLAGPTDTQYF. DNA for the CDR3: TGTGCCAGCAGCAGCAGGCTAGCGGGGCCCACAGATACGCAGTATTTT.

This sequence joins TRBV5-1 and TRBJ2-1, with TRBD2 matching over 9 bases. Per the germline V gene, CDR1 is SGHRS and CDR2 is YFSETQ. V lost 4 bases, J lost 1 base, and 12 bases stayed unmatched. This CDR3 comprises 18 residues. DNA for the CDR3: TGCGCCAGCAGCAGGCGGGAGGGCCCTGGTTTATCCTACAATGAGCAGTTCTTC. This encodes CASSRREGPGLSYNEQFF.

The chain has TRBV7-3 and TRBJ2-2; 8 bases are a match to TRBD2. The CDR3 runs 14 residues. CDR1 is SGHTA, CDR2 FQGTGA, per germline. The trim removed 3 bases at V and 7 bases at J, leaving 4 bases unmatched. In DNA, the CDR3 is TGTGCCAGCAGCTTTAGCGGGGAAGTCGGGGAGCTGTTTTTT. Translated, it gives CASSFSGEVGELFF. The full variable domain, its missing parts supplied by reference TRBV7-3 and TRBJ2-2, is GAGVSQTPSNKVTEKGKYVELRCDPISGHTALYWYRQSLGQGPEFLIYFQGTGAADDSGLPNDRFFAVRPEGSVSTLKIQRTERGDSAVYLCASSFSGEVGELFFGEGSRLTVL.

This clone is a singleton in its sample. V is TRBV5-1 and J is TRBJ1-4; a weak D match, TRBD1 (5 bases). Trimming took off 4 bases at V and 4 bases at J, with 14 bases between the two ends. The germline V gene has CDR1 SGHRS and CDR2 YFSETQ. This CDR3 has 15 residues. The CDR3 DNA reads TGCGCCAGCAGCCGCCAGCGGGGGTTTAATGAAAAACTGTTTTTT. Translation gives CASSRQRGFNEKLFF.

This chain connects TRBV16 to TRBJ2-7; 8 bases agree with TRBD2. This CDR3 is built from 13 residues. V shed 2 bases, J shed 9 bases, and the junction held 6 bases outside the gene matches. Germline loops: CDR1 KGHSY, CDR2 FQNENV. CDR3 sequence reads: CASSQRREVTQYV. Written as DNA, the CDR3 is TGTGCCAGCAGCCAACGGCGGGAGGTAACGCAGTACGTC.

This clone occurred once. The genes are TRBV7-2 and TRBJ1-2, with D perhaps matching TRBD1 (5 bases). CDR1 is SGHTA and CDR2 is FQGNSA in the germline V gene. The CDR3 is 15 amino acids. With 5 bases removed from V and 4 bases from J, the gap between germline ends came to 17 bases. CDR3 region: CASSPAVRGSYGYTF. The CDR3 DNA sequence: TGTGCCAGCAGCCCCGCGGTTAGGGGAAGCTATGGCTACACCTTC.

This clone was observed once. The chain employs TRBV5-4 and TRBJ2-7, with 13 bases aligning to TRBD2. Trimming took 4 bases from V and 1 from J; bases not matched to a gene: 5. In germline, CDR1 is SGHNT, CDR2 YYREEE (reference sequence). The CDR3 contains 16 residues. CDR3 coding DNA: TGTGCCAGCAGCCGGACTAGCGGGAGCGGGTCCTACGAGCAGTACGTC. Translated, it gives CASSRTSGSGSYEQYV.

V and J are TRBV7-2 and TRBJ2-1, with a tentative D call TRBD2 (6 bases). Trimming removed 3 bases from V and 4 bases from J, with 16 bases in between. This CDR3 region has 16 residues. The germline V gene encodes CDR1 SGHTA and CDR2 FQGNSA. CDR3 residues: CASSFRREVRYNEQFF. The CDR3 DNA reads as TGTGCCAGCAGCTTTCGGAGGGAGGTTCGTTACAATGAGCAGTTCTTC.

The rearrangement uses TRBV27 and TRBJ1-1; D may be TRBD1 (5 bases). The V end was cut by 8 bases, the J end by 3 bases, with 28 bases between. CDR1 MNHEY and CDR2 SMNVEV come from the germline V gene (reference sequence). The CDR3 is 18 amino acids. CDR3 residues: CASPISGGKMSLYTEAFF. CDR3 sequence (DNA): TGTGCCAGCCCAATTTCCGGGGGGAAGATGAGTCTATACACTGAAGCTTTCTTT.

The V and J genes are TRBV19 and TRBJ1-1, with TRBD1 identical over 8 bases. This CDR3 region has 16 residues. With 5 bases clipped from V and 5 bases from J, the junction kept 13 bases outside the gene matches. Looked up from germline, CDR1 is LNHDA and CDR2 is SQIVND (reference sequence). CDR3 in DNA: TGTGCCAGTAGTCCCAGGACAGGGATATCGGGGACTGAAGCTTTCTTT. This gives the protein CASSPRTGISGTEAFF.

This chain connects TRBV27 to TRBJ1-4; D is possibly TRBD1 (6 bases). Trimming shortened V by 2 bases and J by 4 bases, and 8 bases separated the two germline ends. CDR1 is MNHEY, CDR2 SMNVEV, per germline (reference sequence). The CDR3 consists of 14 residues. CDR3 in DNA: TGTGCCAGCAGTTTAATACAGGGTAATGAAAAACTGTTTTTT. Protein sequence: CASSLIQGNEKLFF.

This clone was observed a handful of times. The chain's CDR3 is CASSSPPSGNTGELFF. The CDR3 DNA is TGTGCCAGCAGTTCCCCCCCTAGCGGGAACACCGGGGAGCTGTTTTTT. This rearrangement joins TRBV27 to TRBJ2-2; 7 bases are shared with TRBD2. With V trimmed by 4 bases and J by 1 base, 6 bases remained unmatched. The CDR3 consists of 16 residues. Germline V gene sequence: CDR1 MNHEY, CDR2 SMNVEV (reference sequence).

The CDR3 region is CASRRLAGGQDTQYF. The CDR3 coding sequence is TGTGCCAGCAGAAGACTAGCGGGGGGGCAAGATACGCAGTATTTT. This chain joins TRBV6-1 and TRBJ2-3; 14 bases are a match to TRBD2. Germline lookup yields CDR1 MNHNS and CDR2 SASEGT. The V segment lost 6 bases and the J segment 5 bases; nucleotides outside the gene matches: 4. The CDR3 is 15 amino acids.

The chain uses TRBV11-2 and TRBJ2-1; D call uncertain. The CDR3 consists of 12 residues. V gave up 0 bases and J gave up 10 bases, with 7 bases separating them. From germline, CDR1 is SGHAT and CDR2 FQNNGV. CDR3 sequence (DNA): TGTGCCAGCAGCTTAGATAGGCGGGAGCAGTTCTTC. This gives the protein CASSLDRREQFF.

This chain joins TRBV5-6 and TRBJ2-1; D uncertain. Germline V gene lookup returns CDR1 SGHDT and CDR2 YYEEEE. V was cut by 2 bases and J by 1 base, with 7 bases left in between. The CDR3 covers 14 residues. The DNA for the CDR3 is TGTGCCAGCAGCTTTGAGGTATCCTACAATGAGCAGTTCTTC. As protein: CASSFEVSYNEQFF.

The chain combines TRBV10-1 with TRBJ2-3; perhaps TRBD1 as D (5 bases). Trimming took 4 bases from V and 2 from J, leaving 10 bases between them. The germline V gene has CDR1 WNHNN and CDR2 SYGVQD (reference sequence). The CDR3 runs 14 residues. CDR3 protein: CASSAQGNTDTQYF. CDR3 bases: TGCGCCAGCAGTGCTCAGGGTAACACAGATACGCAGTATTTT.